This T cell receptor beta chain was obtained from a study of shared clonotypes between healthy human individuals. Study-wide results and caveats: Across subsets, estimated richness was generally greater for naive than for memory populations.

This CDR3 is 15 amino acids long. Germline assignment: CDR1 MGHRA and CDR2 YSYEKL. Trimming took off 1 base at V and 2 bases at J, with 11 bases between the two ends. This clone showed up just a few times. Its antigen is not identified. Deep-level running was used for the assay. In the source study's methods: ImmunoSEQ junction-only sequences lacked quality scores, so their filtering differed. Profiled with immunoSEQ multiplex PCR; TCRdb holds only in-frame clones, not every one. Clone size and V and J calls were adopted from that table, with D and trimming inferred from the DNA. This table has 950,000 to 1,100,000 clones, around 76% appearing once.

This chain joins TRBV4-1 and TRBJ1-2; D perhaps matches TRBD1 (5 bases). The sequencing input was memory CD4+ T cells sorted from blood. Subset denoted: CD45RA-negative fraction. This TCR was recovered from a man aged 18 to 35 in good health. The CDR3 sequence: CASSQGGRGNYGYTF. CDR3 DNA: TGCGCCAGCAGCCAAGGGGGGAGGGGAAACTATGGCTACACCTTC.